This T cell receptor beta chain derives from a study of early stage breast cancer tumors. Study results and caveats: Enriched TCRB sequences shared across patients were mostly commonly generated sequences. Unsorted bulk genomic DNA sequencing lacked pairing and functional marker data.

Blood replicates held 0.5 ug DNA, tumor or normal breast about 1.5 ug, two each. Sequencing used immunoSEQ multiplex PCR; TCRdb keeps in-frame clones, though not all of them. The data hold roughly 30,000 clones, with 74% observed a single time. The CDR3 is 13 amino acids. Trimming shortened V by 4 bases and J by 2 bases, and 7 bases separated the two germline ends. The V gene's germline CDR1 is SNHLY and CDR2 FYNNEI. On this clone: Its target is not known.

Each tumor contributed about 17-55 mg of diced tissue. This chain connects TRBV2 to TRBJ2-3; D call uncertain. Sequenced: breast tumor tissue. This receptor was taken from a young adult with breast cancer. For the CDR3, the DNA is TGTGCCAGCAGTGGAGAAACCACAGATACGCAGTATTTT. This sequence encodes CASSGETTDTQYF.